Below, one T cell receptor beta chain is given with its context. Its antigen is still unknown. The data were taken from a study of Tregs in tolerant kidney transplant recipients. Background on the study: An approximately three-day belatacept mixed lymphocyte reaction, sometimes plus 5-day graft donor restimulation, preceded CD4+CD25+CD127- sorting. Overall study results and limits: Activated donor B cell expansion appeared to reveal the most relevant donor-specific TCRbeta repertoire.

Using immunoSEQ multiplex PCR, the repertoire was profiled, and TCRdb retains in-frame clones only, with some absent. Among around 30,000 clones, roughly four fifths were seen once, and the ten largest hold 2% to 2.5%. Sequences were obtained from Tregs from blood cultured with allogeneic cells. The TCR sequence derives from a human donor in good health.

Written as DNA, the CDR3 is TGTGCCAGCAGCTTGGCCGGGAGGGGTCTTAGCGGGACCCAGTACTTC. Protein product: CASSLAGRGLSGTQYF. The chain is built from TRBV5-4 and TRBJ2-5, with 8 bases fitting TRBD2. The CDR3 contains 16 residues. CDR1 is SGHNT and CDR2 is YYREEE in the germline V gene (reference sequence). V lost 0 bases and J lost 7; bases outside the gene matches: 11.